The 17 T cell receptor beta chains below come from one sample, sequenced in a study of regulatory T cells in long-lasting Graves disease. Described time point: persistent/refractory GD, antithyroid drugs over 5 years with positive TRAb. From PBMCs, RNA was extracted and then used to make the TCR library. TCR beta libraries were built with iRepertoire HTBI primers and Arm-PCR of CDR3 regions. TCRdb redid the calling of the multiplex PCR reads with MiXCR, one entry per CDR3 protein. Of some 440,000 distinct CDR3 sequences detected, around 20% appear once; the ten largest clones hold 6.5% to 10%. The sequencing here drew on peripheral blood mononuclear cells (PBMCs), taken when the disease was refractory, from a patient treated with antithyroid drugs. These receptor sequences come from a female donor with Graves disease.

In this sample, this clonotype turned up a few times. At one end, the junction sequence differs from germline, possibly due to a read error. The genes are TRBV7-7 and TRBJ2-4; the match to TRBD2 covers 8 bases. The CDR3 is 17 amino acids. Germline V gives CDR1 SSHAT, CDR2 FNYEAQ (reference sequence). CDR3 DNA sequence: TGTGCTAGCAGCCCACGCGGCGGGAGGAAGGCCAAAAACATTCAGTACTTC. Protein product: CASSPRGGRKAKNIQYF.

There are many counts of this clonotype. The V call is TRBV29-1, the J call TRBJ1-2; 8 bases fit TRBD1. In germline, CDR1 is SQVTM, CDR2 ANQGSEA. The CDR3 runs 12 residues. V was pared by 6 bases and J by 3 bases, with 3 bases of the junction left unmatched. The DNA of the CDR3 is TGCAGCGTCGGGGACAGGTACTATGGCTACACCTTC. This encodes CSVGDRYYGYTF.

The genes are TRBV30 and TRBJ1-3; D is ambiguous. CDR3 length: 15 residues. V was trimmed by 1 base and J by 0 bases, leaving 10 bases between them. Germline loops: CDR1 GTSNPN, CDR2 SVGIG (reference sequence). This CDR3 is CAWSAGVTSGNTIYF. The CDR3 nucleotides are TGTGCCTGGAGTGCAGGCGTAACCTCTGGAAACACCATATATTTT.

This rearrangement joins TRBV29-1 to TRBJ1-6, with D possibly TRBD1 on 5 matching bases. V was shortened by 6 bases and J by 0 bases, with 12 bases between the two germline ends. Germline CDR1 and CDR2: SQVTM and ANQGSEA. CDR3 length equals 15 residues. Here the CDR3 reads CSVALGDSYNSPLHF. As DNA, the CDR3 is TGCAGCGTCGCCTTGGGGGACTCCTATAATTCACCCCTCCACTTT.

This clonotype was recorded many times. The chain recombines TRBV4-1 with TRBJ1-2; TRBD1 might be the D (5 bases). Per the germline V gene, CDR1 is MGHRA and CDR2 is YSYEKL. The CDR3 totals 16 residues. Trimming left V 0 bases short and J 5 bases short, with 16 bases between. This chain's CDR3 is CASSQDRSGRGYGYTF. The CDR3 DNA sequence: TGCGCCAGCAGCCAAGATCGGTCGGGACGGGGTTATGGCTACACCTTC.

For the CDR3, the DNA is TGTGCCAGCAGGGGGGACAGGGGCCACGAGCAGTACTTC. Translated, it gives CASRGDRGHEQYF. This rearrangement joins TRBV2 to TRBJ2-7; 10 bases map to TRBD1. The germline gives CDR1 SNHLY, CDR2 FYNNEI. CDR3 length equals 13 residues. Germline trimming cut 6 bases from V and 5 bases from J; bases unmatched to any gene: 4.

This clonotype was recorded many times. The chain joins TRBV2 to TRBJ2-7; D assignment may be TRBD1 or TRBD2 (7 bases each). The germline V gene encodes CDR1 SNHLY and CDR2 FYNNEI. The V end was cut by 8 bases, the J end by 5 bases, with 25 bases between. This CDR3 is built from 16 residues. In DNA, the CDR3 is TGTGCCAGCGGCGTCAGTGGGAGGGGGCAGGGCCACGAGCAGTACTTC. Amino acids: CASGVSGRGQGHEQYF.

Many counts were recorded for this clonotype. V gene TRBV29-1 combines with J gene TRBJ2-7; perhaps TRBD1 as D (5 bases). The CDR3 sequence is 13 residues long. CDR1 is SQVTM, CDR2 ANQGSEA, per germline. Trimming took 5 bases from V and 4 from J, leaving 15 bases between them. CDR3 region: CSVPGKGSYEQYF. CDR3 nucleotide sequence: TGCAGCGTTCCAGGGAAAGGTTCGTACGAGCAGTACTTC.

The table lists this clonotype with a few counts. The rearrangement joins TRBV29-1 to TRBJ1-1; 7 bases line up with TRBD1. Germline assignment: CDR1 SQVTM and CDR2 ANQGSEA. This CDR3 spans 13 amino acids. V shed 7 bases, J shed 7 bases, and the junction held 12 bases outside the gene matches. CDR3 loop: CSALPDRVSEAFF. The CDR3 DNA reads TGCAGCGCCCTTCCAGACAGGGTCAGTGAAGCTTTCTTT. Filled out from reference TRBV29-1 and TRBJ1-1, the complete variable domain reads SAVISQKPSRDICQRGTSLTIQCQVDSQVTMMFWYRQQPGQSLTLIATANQGSEATYESGFVIDKFPISRPNLTFSTLTVSNMSPEDSSIYLCSALPDRVSEAFFGQGTRLTVV.

The rearrangement links TRBV29-1 to TRBJ2-5, with unresolved D. Germline CDR1 and CDR2: SQVTM and ANQGSEA. The CDR3 sequence is 13 residues long. V lost 3 bases and J 9 bases, leaving 17 bases between the germline ends. The CDR3 nucleotides read TGCAGCGTTGAGGCAGACCGAAGTGGGGCCCAGTACTTC. It encodes CSVEADRSGAQYF.

This clonotype was seen more than once but under ten times. The chain couples TRBV5-1 to TRBJ2-2, with 7 bases matching TRBD2. This CDR3 is 14 amino acids long. With 5 bases clipped from V and 5 bases from J, the junction kept 6 bases outside the gene matches. The germline V gene has CDR1 SGHRS and CDR2 YFSETQ. CDR3 amino acids: CASRPAGATGELFF. For the CDR3, the DNA is TGCGCCAGCAGGCCGGCGGGAGCAACCGGGGAGCTGTTTTTT.

This clonotype was counted between two and nine times. The V call is TRBV7-2, the J call TRBJ1-5; a possible D gene is TRBD1 (5 bases). The V and J ends lost 5 bases and 7 bases respectively, with 18 bases between them. Looked up from germline, CDR1 is SGHTA and CDR2 is FQGNSA. The CDR3 has 15 residues. CDR3 region: CASSRGRGSLQPQHF. DNA for the CDR3: TGTGCCAGCAGCCGGGGCCGAGGTTCGCTCCAGCCCCAGCATTTT. Looking up the rest from reference TRBV7-2 and TRBJ1-5 gives the full variable domain: GAGVSQSPSNKVTEKGKDVELRCDPISGHTALYWYRQSLGQGLEFLIYFQGNSAPDKSGLPSDRFSAERTGGSVSTLTIQRTQQEDSAVYLCASSRGRGSLQPQHFGDGTRLSIL.

The rearrangement links TRBV7-3 to TRBJ2-7, with TRBD1 matching over 7 bases. In germline, CDR1 is SGHTA, CDR2 FQGTGA. The CDR3 loop spans 14 amino acids. Unmatched junction bases numbered 7, after V lost 5 bases and J lost 3 bases. The chain's CDR3 is CASSRGGNGYEQYF. In nucleotides, the CDR3 is TGTGCCAGCAGCCGAGGGGGCAACGGCTACGAGCAGTACTTC.

In this sample, this clonotype turned up many times. The chain links TRBV11-2 to TRBJ1-6; D gene unclear. Deletions cut 4 bases from V and 8 bases from J, with 9 bases between. This CDR3 region has 13 residues. Germline loops: CDR1 SGHAT, CDR2 FQNNGV. In DNA form, the CDR3 reads TGTGCCAGCAGCTATGGCGGCGATTCACCCCTCCACTTT. Its protein product is CASSYGGDSPLHF. The whole variable domain, remainder taken from reference TRBV11-2 and TRBJ1-6, is EAGVAQSPRYKIIEKRQSVAFWCNPISGHATLYWYQQILGQGPKLLIQFQNNGVVDDSQLPKDRFSAERLKGVDSTLKIQPAKLEDSAVYLCASSYGGDSPLHFGNGTRLTVT.

This clonotype was detected ten times or more. The rearrangement joins TRBV28 to TRBJ2-5; the D is unclear. The CDR3 runs to 14 residues. The germline V and J ends were trimmed by 9 bases and 2 bases, with 16 bases remaining between them. Per germline, CDR1 MDHEN and CDR2 SYDVKM. CDR3 loop: CASTPWIQQETQYF. CDR3 DNA sequence: TGTGCCAGTACCCCGTGGATCCAACAAGAGACCCAGTACTTC.

The chain is built from TRBV28 and TRBJ2-7; 11 bases line up with TRBD1. Looked up from germline, CDR1 is MDHEN and CDR2 is SYDVKM. Trimming removed 5 bases from V and 6 bases from J; junction bases left unmatched: 9. This CDR3 region has 15 residues. DNA of the CDR3: TGTGCCAGCAGTACGTGGGGGACAGGGGGTATCGAGCAGTACTTC. Translation gives CASSTWGTGGIEQYF.

There are many counts of this clonotype. CDR3 DNA sequence: TGTGCCAGCAGTCTCTCCAACCCTACCTACGAGCAGTACTTC. Residues: CASSLSNPTYEQYF. V and J are TRBV27 and TRBJ2-7; D uncertain. Deletions cut 5 bases from V and 2 bases from J, with 13 bases between. Germline V gene data show CDR1 as MNHEY and CDR2 as SMNVEV (reference sequence). This CDR3 is 14 amino acids long.